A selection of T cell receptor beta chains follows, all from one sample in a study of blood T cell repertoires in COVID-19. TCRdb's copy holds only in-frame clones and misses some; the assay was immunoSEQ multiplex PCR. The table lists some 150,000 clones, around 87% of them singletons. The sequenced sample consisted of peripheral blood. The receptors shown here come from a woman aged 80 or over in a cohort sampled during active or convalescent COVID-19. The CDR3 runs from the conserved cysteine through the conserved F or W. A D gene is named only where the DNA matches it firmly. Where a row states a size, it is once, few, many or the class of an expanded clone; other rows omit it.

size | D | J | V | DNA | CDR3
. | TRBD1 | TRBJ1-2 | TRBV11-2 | TGTGCCAGCAGCCGACTGAGACAGGGGAGGGATGGCTACACCTTC | CASSRLRQGRDGYTF
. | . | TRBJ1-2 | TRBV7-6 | TGTGCCAGCAGCTCCTCGACGGGGGGCTGGTATGGCTACACCTTC | CASSSSTGGWYGYTF
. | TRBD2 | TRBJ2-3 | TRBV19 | TGTGCCAGTAGTATACCGACTAGCGGGAGCACAGATACGCAGTATTTT | CASSIPTSGSTDTQYF
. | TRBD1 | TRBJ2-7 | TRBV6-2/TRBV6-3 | TGTGCCAGCAGTTACCCACCGGGACAGGTGGGATACGAGCAGTACTTC | CASSYPPGQVGYEQYF
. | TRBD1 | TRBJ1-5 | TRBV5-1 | TGCGCCAGCAGCCCGGGGACAGGGCCCAATCAGCCCCAGCATTTT | CASSPGTGPNQPQHF
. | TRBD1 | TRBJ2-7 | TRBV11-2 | TGTGCCAGCAGCAAGGACAGGGGTGAGCAGTACTTC | CASSKDRGEQYF
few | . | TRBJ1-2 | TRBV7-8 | TGTGCCAGCAGCTTAGACGCGGGGAACTATGGCTACACCTTC | CASSLDAGNYGYTF
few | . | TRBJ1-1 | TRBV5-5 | TGTGCCAGCAGCCCACATGAAACTGAAGCTTTCTTT | CASSPHETEAFF
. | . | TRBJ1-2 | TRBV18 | TGTGCCAGCTCACCGGAGGGATGGGGCTATGGCTACACCTTC | CASSPEGWGYGYTF
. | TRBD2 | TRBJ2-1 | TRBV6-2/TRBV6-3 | TGTGCCAGCAGTCCCCTTGCTAGCGGGGGGCACCATGAGCAGTTCTTC | CASSPLASGGHHEQFF
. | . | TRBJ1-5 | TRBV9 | TGTGCCAGCAGCGCCCAGGCAGGTCAGCCCCAGCATTTT | CASSAQAGQPQHF
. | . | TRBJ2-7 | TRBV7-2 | TGTGCCAGCAGTTACGTTTCGACAGGCAACTCCTACGAGCAGTACTTC | CASSYVSTGNSYEQYF
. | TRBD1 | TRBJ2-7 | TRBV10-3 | TGTGCCACAAGACAGGGTCAGGACGAGCAGTACTTC | CATRQGQDEQYF
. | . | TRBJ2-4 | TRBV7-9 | TGTGCCAGCAGCTTAGGCGATAGCCGAAACATTCAGTACTTC | CASSLGDSRNIQYF
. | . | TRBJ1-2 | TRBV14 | TGTGCCAGCAGCCAAGGAGGACAGAGGGGTGGCTACACCTTC | CASSQGGQRGGYTF
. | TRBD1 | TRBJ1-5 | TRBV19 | TGTGCCAGTAGTGGCCCCGGGACAGGGAGGGGGTATAGCAATCAGCCCCAGCATTTT | CASSGPGTGRGYSNQPQHF
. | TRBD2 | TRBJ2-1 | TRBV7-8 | TGTGCCAGCAGCCTACACACTAGCGGGGGGGGCAATGAGCAGTTCTTC | CASSLHTSGGGNEQFF
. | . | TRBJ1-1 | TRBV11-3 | TGTGCCAGCAGCAGGGGACACCAAAAGAACACTGAAGCTTTCTTT | CASSRGHQKNTEAFF
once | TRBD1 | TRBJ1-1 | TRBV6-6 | TGTGCCAGCAGCTTGGGACAGACCTTGAACACTGAAGCTTTCTTT | CASSLGQTLNTEAFF
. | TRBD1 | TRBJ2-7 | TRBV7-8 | TGTGCCAGCAGCTTATCAGGGGGATCCTACGAGCAGTACTTC | CASSLSGGSYEQYF
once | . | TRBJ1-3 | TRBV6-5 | TGTGCCAGCAGGGGGGCGGTATCCGAAAGAAACACCATATATTTT | CASRGAVSERNTIYF
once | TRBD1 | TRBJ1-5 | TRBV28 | TGTGCCAGCGGGGGCGGGGACAGGGGCCTTAGCAATCAGCCCCAGCATTTT | CASGGGDRGLSNQPQHF
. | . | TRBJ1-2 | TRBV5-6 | TGTGCCAGCATCCTAAAGGGGACACTCTATGGCTACACCTTC | CASILKGTLYGYTF
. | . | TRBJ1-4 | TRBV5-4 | TGTGCCAGCAACTCGGGGGGGGGAGTAGACGAAAAACTGTTTTTT | CASNSGGGVDEKLFF
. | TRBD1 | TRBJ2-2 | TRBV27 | TGTGCCAGCAGTCCGGGACAGGGGCGGGCCGGGGAGCTGTTTTTT | CASSPGQGRAGELFF
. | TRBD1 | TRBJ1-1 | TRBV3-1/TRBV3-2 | TGTGCCAGCAGCCACTCTCCGGGACAGGGCACCCTTGAAGCTTTCTTT | CASSHSPGQGTLEAFF
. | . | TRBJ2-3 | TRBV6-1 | TGTGCCAGCAGTGATGGTCTGAGAGGAGGAGATACGCAGTATTTT | CASSDGLRGGDTQYF
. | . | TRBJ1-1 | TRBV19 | TGTGCCAGTAGTCCCACCCGAGGCCCCTCTGTTTTTCGTCACAACACTGAAGCTTTCTTT | CASSPTRGPSVFRHNTEAFF
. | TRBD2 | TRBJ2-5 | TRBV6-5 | TGTGCCAGCCTAGCGGGAGTGGGGGAGACCCAGTACTTC | CASLAGVGETQYF
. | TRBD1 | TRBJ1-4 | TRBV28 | TGTGCCAGCAACTCCCCCGGGACAGGGAATGAAAAACTGTTTTTT | CASNSPGTGNEKLFF
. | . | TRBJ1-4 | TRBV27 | TGTGCCAGCAGTTTGTCCCAGGGTCATGAAAAACTGTTTTTT | CASSLSQGHEKLFF
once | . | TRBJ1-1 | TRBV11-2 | TGTGCCAGCAGCTTAGAAACGGGCACTGAAGCTTTCTTT | CASSLETGTEAFF
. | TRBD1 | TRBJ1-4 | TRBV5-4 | TGTGCCAGCAGCATAGAGGGGGCAGATCTTAATGAAAAACTGTTTTTT | CASSIEGADLNEKLFF
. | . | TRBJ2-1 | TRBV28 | TGTGCCAGCAGTTTACCTGGGACACCTCGTAACAATGAGCAGTTCTTC | CASSLPGTPRNNEQFF
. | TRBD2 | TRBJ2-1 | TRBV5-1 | TGCGCCAGCAGCTTGGTCACTAGCGGGGGGGCCTACAATGAGCAGTTCTTC | CASSLVTSGGAYNEQFF
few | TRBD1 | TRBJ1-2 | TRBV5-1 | TGCGCCAGCAGCATAGGACAGGTCGACTATGGCTACACCTTC | CASSIGQVDYGYTF
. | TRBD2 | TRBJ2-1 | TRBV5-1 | TGCGCCAGCAGCTACCACTCGGCGGGGGGCAATGAGCAGTTCTTC | CASSYHSAGGNEQFF
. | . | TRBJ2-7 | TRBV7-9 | TGTGCCAGCAGCCTCCTAGGTGGGGGGATTGCCTACGAGCAGTACTTC | CASSLLGGGIAYEQYF
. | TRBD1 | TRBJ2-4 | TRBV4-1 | TGCGCCAGCAGCCTCGACAGGGGGCGCGTTATTCAGTACTTC | CASSLDRGRVIQYF
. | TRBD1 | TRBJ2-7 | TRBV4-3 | TGCGCCAGCAGCCGGTCGCCGGGACAGGGAAGCTCCTACGAGCAGTACTTC | CASSRSPGQGSSYEQYF
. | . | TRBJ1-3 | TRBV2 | TGTGCCAGCAGTGAGAGGGGAAACACCATATATTTT | CASSERGNTIYF
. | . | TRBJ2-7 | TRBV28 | TGTGCCAGCAGCCTCGAACCTAGTAAAGGTTACGAGCAGTACTTC | CASSLEPSKGYEQYF
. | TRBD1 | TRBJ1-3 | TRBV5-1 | TGCGCCAGCAGCTCCACAGGGGGTGACGGAAACACCATATATTTT | CASSSTGGDGNTIYF
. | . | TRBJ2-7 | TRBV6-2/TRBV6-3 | TGTGCCAGCAGTTCGCGGGCCTCAACCTACGAGCAGTACTTC | CASSSRASTYEQYF